The 21 T cell receptor beta chains reported below all come from one sample, sequenced in a study of blood T cells in healthy people across ages. Through a sample-barcoded 5' primer and a J-beta primer mix, a second PCR was run for 7 to 11 cycles. TCRdb independently ran MiXCR on the 5' RACE reads; one entry per CDR3 protein. Of around 1.1 million distinct CDR3 sequences listed, 30% to 40% are singletons. The sequenced sample was blood. These receptors were obtained from a man in his late teens or twenties in good health.

The chain links TRBV6-5 to TRBJ2-7; 8 bases are shared with TRBD1. Trimming cost V 2 bases and J 5 bases; bases outside gene matches: 5. Germline V gene data show CDR1 as MNHEY and CDR2 as SVGAGI. The length of the CDR3 is 14 residues. The CDR3 sequence is CASSYGAGGDEQYF. The CDR3 region has the DNA TGTGCCAGCAGTTACGGAGCAGGGGGCGACGAGCAGTACTTC.

Note on this clonotype: It may be a read error: a sequence one base away is much more abundant. The rearrangement links TRBV3-1 to TRBJ1-1, with 7 bases fitting TRBD1. There are 14 residues in the CDR3. Germline-derived CDR1 and CDR2 are LGHDT and YNNKEL (reference sequence). Trimming at V came to 5 bases and at J to 0 bases, leaving 3 bases not matched to a gene. The CDR3: CASSGQVMNTEAFF. The CDR3 nucleotides are TGTGCCAGCAGCGGACAGGTGATGAACACTGAAGCTTTCTTT. Complete variable domain (other parts from reference TRBV3-1 and TRBJ1-1): DTAVSQTPKYLVTQMGNDKSIKCEQNLGHDTMYWYKQDSKKFLKIMFSYNNKELIINETVPNRFSPKSPDKAHLNLHINSLELGDSAVYFCASSGQVMNTEAFFGQGTRLTVV.

This rearrangement joins TRBV12-3 or TRBV12-4 to TRBJ2-3, with 9 positions matching TRBD2. The length of the CDR3 is 15 residues. The ends lost 4 bases at V and 4 bases at J; junction bases unmatched: 6. The CDR3 coding sequence is TGTGCCAGCAGTTGGTCTAGCGGGGTGGCAGATACGCAGTATTTT. Its translation: CASSWSSGVADTQYF.

V is TRBV7-2 and J is TRBJ2-5; D uncertain. This CDR3 contains 14 residues. Germline values: CDR1 SGHTA, CDR2 FQGNSA. Trimming shortened V by 5 bases and J by 3 bases, and 13 bases separated the two germline ends. The CDR3 protein is CASSASSIKETQYF. DNA for the CDR3: TGTGCCAGCAGCGCCTCCTCCATTAAAGAGACCCAGTACTTC.

A few counts support this clonotype. The chain recombines TRBV12-3 or TRBV12-4 with TRBJ1-1, with D unresolved. The CDR3 has 13 amino acids. The ends were cut back, 5 bases at V and 4 bases at J, with 11 bases in the middle. CDR3 nucleotide sequence: TGTGCCAGCAGTCTCCTGGGGAGCACTGAAGCTTTCTTT. This gives the protein CASSLLGSTEAFF.

This chain connects TRBV2 to TRBJ2-2; no clear D. Per germline, CDR1 SNHLY and CDR2 FYNNEI. The ends were cut back, 3 bases at V and 6 bases at J, with 17 bases in the middle. The CDR3 is 16 amino acids. CDR3 region: CASSEGLRYAAGELFF. CDR3 coding DNA: TGTGCCAGCAGTGAGGGCCTACGGTACGCCGCCGGGGAGCTGTTTTTT.

This clonotype appeared a few times. The gene calls are TRBV28 and TRBJ2-5, with D perhaps matching TRBD2 (5 bases). Trimming cost V 6 bases and J 1 base, with 12 bases left between them. CDR3 length: 14 amino acids. CDR1 and CDR2 from the germline V gene are MDHEN and SYDVKM. CDR3 loop: CASSLLRAQETQYF. For the CDR3, the DNA is TGTGCCAGCAGCCTCCTGAGGGCCCAAGAGACCCAGTACTTC.

V is TRBV19 and J is TRBJ1-5, with 7 bases lining up with TRBD1. Germline CDR1 and CDR2: LNHDA and SQIVND (reference sequence). CDR3 size: 16 residues. Trimming removed 4 bases from V and 7 bases from J; junction bases left unmatched: 13. This CDR3 reads CASSTKGAKGGQPQHF. The CDR3 nucleotides read TGTGCCAGTAGTACCAAGGGGGCCAAGGGAGGCCAGCCCCAGCATTTT.

This chain joins TRBV7-2 and TRBJ1-5, with D uncertain. Between the trimmed V and J ends, which lost 6 bases and 0 bases, there was a span of 9 bases. This CDR3 has 14 amino acids. Per the germline V gene, CDR1 is SGHTA and CDR2 is FQGNSA. The CDR3 DNA reads as TGTGCCAGCAGGGCGGATAATAGCAATCAGCCCCAGCATTTT. It is translated as CASRADNSNQPQHF.

This clonotype occurred a few times. This chain connects TRBV20-1 to TRBJ1-2, with unresolved D. V lost 5 bases and J 7 bases, leaving 17 bases between the germline ends. The CDR3 length is 13 residues. Germline V gene sequence: CDR1 DFQATT, CDR2 SNEGSKA (reference sequence). CDR3 sequence (DNA): TGCAGTGCTGGGAGGACGGACGCTATTGGCTACACCTTC. This sequence encodes CSAGRTDAIGYTF.

This clonotype has more than one count but fewer than ten. This chain links TRBV5-6 with TRBJ1-2; D not certain. V was pared by 5 bases and J by 4 bases, with 15 bases between. CDR1 SGHDT and CDR2 YYEEEE come from the germline V gene. The CDR3 sequence is 14 residues long. The CDR3: CASRNPGRGYGYTF. The CDR3 DNA reads as TGTGCCAGCAGGAACCCGGGCCGGGGCTATGGCTACACCTTC.

This clonotype came up many times. J is TRBJ2-1 and V is TRBV12-3 or TRBV12-4; D unclear. TRBJ2-7 matches the DNA end more closely, so the J call is doubtful. This CDR3 spans 11 amino acids. The CDR3 DNA follows: TGTGCCAGCACCCTCTACAATGAGCAGTACTTC. Residues: CASTLYNEQYF.

Of note for this clonotype: A much larger clone differs by one base, so this may be a read error. V and J are TRBV12-3 or TRBV12-4 and TRBJ2-1, with D uncertain. TRBJ2-7 matches the DNA end more closely, so the J call is doubtful. This CDR3 is 16 amino acids long. This chain's CDR3 is CASSPFSLSSYNEQYF. The CDR3 DNA reads as TGTGCCAGCAGCCCTTTCAGCCTTTCCTCCTACAATGAGCAGTACTTC.

The chain is built from TRBV3-1 and TRBJ2-5; 10 bases agree with TRBD1. V shed 5 bases and J 2 bases; nucleotides not matched to a gene: 11. This CDR3 has 17 residues. Germline CDR1 and CDR2: LGHDT and YNNKEL (reference sequence). The CDR3 region has the DNA TGTGCCAGCAGCGGACGGGACAGGGGAGGATTACAAGAGACCCAGTACTTC. It encodes CASSGRDRGGLQETQYF.

This clonotype was observed a few times. The chain joins TRBV4-3 to TRBJ1-2; D gene ambiguous. The CDR3 covers 14 residues. The V end was cut by 0 bases, the J end by 7 bases, with 12 bases between. The germline V gene has CDR1 LGHNA and CDR2 YSLEER. CDR3 DNA: TGCGCCAGCAGCCAAGAGTCTGGGGTGGGTGGCTACACCTTC. Residues: CASSQESGVGGYTF.

The chain is built from TRBV18 and TRBJ2-5; 9 nucleotides match TRBD1. V gave up 5 bases and J gave up 5 bases; unmatched junction bases: 9. This CDR3 has 15 residues. Looked up from germline, CDR1 is KGHSH and CDR2 is LQKENI. CDR3 in DNA: TGTGCCAGCTCATCGGGACAGGGTATCGACGAGACCCAGTACTTC. Protein product: CASSSGQGIDETQYF.

The CDR3 coding sequence is TGCGCCAGCAGCCAAAAACCTCTTAGCGGGAACACAGATACGCAGTATTTT. It codes for CASSQKPLSGNTDTQYF. The J gene is TRBJ2-3, the V gene TRBV4-1; 8 bases are shared with TRBD2. CDR3 size: 17 residues. Germline-derived CDR1 and CDR2 are MGHRA and YSYEKL. V trimming: 2 bases; J trimming: 2 bases; junction bases outside the gene matches: 9.

This clonotype has a count of ten or more. V usage is TRBV7-2 and J usage is TRBJ2-7, with TRBD1 matching over 8 bases. Losses at the gene ends were 1 base for V and 3 bases for J; bases not matched to a gene: 5. The CDR3 spans 15 residues. The germline gives CDR1 SGHTA, CDR2 FQGNSA. CDR3 in DNA: TGTGCCAGCAGCTTAGTCGGGACAGGATACTACGAGCAGTACTTC. Its translation is CASSLVGTGYYEQYF.

The CDR3 region is CASSPQDTNQPQHF. The DNA for the CDR3 is TGTGCCAGCAGTCCGCAGGACACCAATCAGCCCCAGCATTTT. The V gene is TRBV12-3 or TRBV12-4, the J gene TRBJ1-5, with TRBD1 as a possible D gene (5 bases). V was trimmed by 5 bases and J by 3 bases, leaving 11 bases between them. This CDR3 has 14 amino acids.

The gene calls are TRBV12-5 and TRBJ2-5; no clear D gene. This CDR3 spans 13 amino acids. Deletions cut 1 base from V and 5 bases from J, with 8 bases between. Germline CDR1 LGHNT, CDR2 FRNRAP. As DNA, the CDR3 is TGTGCTAGTGGTTTGGGCGGAACGGAGACCCAGTACTTC. Residues: CASGLGGTETQYF.

V gene TRBV2 combines with J gene TRBJ1-6; 8 bases map to TRBD1. The CDR3 consists of 17 residues. The V segment lost 5 bases and the J segment 0 bases; nucleotides outside the gene matches: 6. Germline V gene data show CDR1 as SNHLY and CDR2 as FYNNEI. The CDR3 DNA follows: TGTGCCAGCAGTCCGCGACAGGGGAGCTCCTATAATTCACCCCTCCACTTT. Translation: CASSPRQGSSYNSPLHF.